These 30 T cell receptor beta chains share one sample of origin, sequenced in a study of CD8 T cells in Susac syndrome. With random hexamers, 0.5 to 1 ug RNA was reverse transcribed. Each CDR3 protein gets one entry after TCRdb re-called the immunoSEQ multiplex PCR reads with MiXCR. The sample includes roughly 200,000 distinct CDR3 sequences, approximately 94% of them seen just once. Sequenced material: CD4+ T cells from PBMCs. The receptor set was obtained from a human donor with Susac syndrome.

The chain is built from TRBV21-1 and TRBJ2-7. TRBV21-1 is deemed a pseudogene. This CDR3 has 12 residues. The chain's CDR3 is CASSKKKNEQYF. CDR3 sequence (DNA): TGTGCCAGCAGCAAGAAGAAGAACGAGCAGTACTTC.

V and J are TRBV19 and TRBJ1-2; D possibly corresponds to TRBD1 (6 bases). CDR1 LNHDA and CDR2 SQIVND come from the germline V gene (reference sequence). CDR3 length: 15 residues. The V end was cut by 5 bases, the J end by 4 bases, with 17 bases between. The DNA for the CDR3 is TGTGCCAGTAGTCCGCTTCACAGGGAGGGCTATGGCTACACCTTC. This codes for CASSPLHREGYGYTF.

This clonotype was detected once. The chain couples TRBV7-9 to TRBJ2-1; a weak D match, TRBD1 (6 bases). This CDR3 is built from 15 residues. Germline assignment: CDR1 SEHNR and CDR2 FQNEAQ (reference sequence). Trimming stripped 4 bases from V and 0 bases from J, with 10 bases between. The CDR3 region is CASSSWDNSYNEQFF. The CDR3 bases are TGTGCCAGCAGCTCCTGGGACAACTCCTACAATGAGCAGTTCTTC.

The chain employs TRBV5-6 and TRBJ1-1; D is unclear. Germline-derived CDR1 and CDR2 are SGHDT and YYEEEE. The CDR3 contains 14 residues. Trimming removed 6 bases at V and 3 bases at J, with 15 bases between. The CDR3 DNA is TGTGCCAGCACCCTGGGTTATGGCTACACTGAAGCTTTCTTT. Residues: CASTLGYGYTEAFF.

This clonotype was seen only once. The rearrangement uses TRBV5-4 and TRBJ2-1; 8 positions match TRBD1. The length of the CDR3 is 15 residues. The germline gives CDR1 SGHNT, CDR2 YYREEE (reference sequence). The V gene end was trimmed by 5 bases and the J gene end by 3 bases; junction bases not matched to a gene: 7. The DNA for the CDR3 is TGTGCCAGCAGATCCGACAGGGGCTACTACAATGAGCAGTTCTTC. This translates into CASRSDRGYYNEQFF. The variable domain in full, with the rest retrieved from reference TRBV5-4 and TRBJ2-1, is ETGVTQSPTHLIKTRGQQVTLRCSSQSGHNTVSWYQQALGQGPQFIFQYYREEENGRGNFPPRFSGLQFPNYSSELNVNALELDDSALYLCASRSDRGYYNEQFFGPGTRLTVL.

The chain recombines TRBV6-5 with TRBJ2-7, with TRBD1 identical over 7 bases. V lost 6 bases and J lost 3; bases outside the gene matches: 5. Germline values: CDR1 MNHEY, CDR2 SVGAGI. This CDR3 contains 13 residues. CDR3 loop: CASRPTGYYEQYF. For the CDR3, the DNA is TGTGCCAGCAGGCCGACAGGGTACTACGAGCAGTACTTC.

V is TRBV5-1 and J is TRBJ2-7; D is undetermined. V dropped 4 bases and J dropped 3 bases, with 5 bases sitting between them. Germline values: CDR1 SGHRS, CDR2 YFSETQ. This CDR3 is built from 11 residues. The CDR3 region is CASSGDYEQYF. The CDR3 nucleotides are TGCGCCAGCAGCGGGGACTACGAGCAGTACTTC.

The chain joins TRBV18 to TRBJ1-2; 7 bases are shared with TRBD1. CDR3 size: 13 residues. CDR1 and CDR2 from the germline V gene are KGHSH and LQKENI. With V trimmed by 3 bases and J by 7 bases, 5 bases remained unmatched. The CDR3 region has the DNA TGTGCCAGCTCACCGGGACAGCCCCCTGGCTACACCTTC. Its protein product is CASSPGQPPGYTF. The full variable domain, rest sourced from reference TRBV18 and TRBJ1-2, is NAGVMQNPRHLVRRRGQEARLRCSPMKGHSHVYWYRQLPEEGLKFMVYLQKENIIDESGMPKERFSAEFPKEGPSILRIQQVVRGDSAAYFCASSPGQPPGYTFGSGTRLTVV.

The chain combines TRBV6-6 with TRBJ1-4, with D possibly TRBD1 on 5 matching bases. Trimming stripped 11 bases from V and 5 bases from J, with 12 bases between. Germline V gene data show CDR1 as MNHNY and CDR2 as SVGAGI (reference sequence). The CDR3 is 12 residues long. CDR3 protein: CASGRANEKLFF. CDR3 nucleotide sequence: TGTGCCTCGGGCAGGGCCAATGAAAAACTGTTTTTT.

The chain couples TRBV27 to TRBJ2-5, with unresolved D. The CDR3 loop spans 13 amino acids. CDR1 and CDR2 from the germline V gene are MNHEY and SMNVEV (reference sequence). V was clipped by 3 bases and J by 2 bases, with 7 bases between them. CDR3 nucleotide sequence: TGTGCCAGCAGTTTTGCGTATCAAGAGACCCAGTACTTC. Translation: CASSFAYQETQYF.

The V and J genes are TRBV3-1 and TRBJ1-1, with a weak D call TRBD1 (5 bases). Trimming pared 6 bases from V and 6 bases from J, leaving 17 bases between. CDR3 length: 14 amino acids. The germline CDR1 and CDR2 sequences are LGHDT and YNNKEL (reference sequence). In DNA, the CDR3 is TGTGCCAGCAGAGATAGGGACTCCTCTCCTGAAGCTTTCTTT. As protein: CASRDRDSSPEAFF.

The CDR3 region is CASSYPGTGKGYTF. The CDR3 bases are TGTGCCAGCAGCTACCCCGGGACAGGGAAAGGCTACACCTTC. The chain combines TRBV3-1 with TRBJ1-2, with 9 nucleotides matching TRBD1. Germline V gene sequence: CDR1 LGHDT, CDR2 YNNKEL (reference sequence). The CDR3 is 14 amino acids. After removal of 5 bases from V and 8 bases from J, the junction contained 9 bases not matched to a gene.

This chain links TRBV25-1 with TRBJ2-5; 7 positions match TRBD2. The germline gives CDR1 MGHDK, CDR2 SYGVNS. This CDR3 is 13 amino acids long. J lost 3 bases, V lost 4 bases, and 2 bases had no gene match. The CDR3 is CASSGGGKETQYF. CDR3 in DNA: TGTGCCAGCAGTGGGGGGGGAAAAGAGACCCAGTACTTC.

The chain uses TRBV7-2 and TRBJ2-5; 9 nucleotides line up with TRBD1. Germline CDR1 is SGHTA and CDR2 is FQGNSA. The CDR3 runs to 15 residues. With V trimmed by 5 bases and J by 5 bases, 9 bases remained unmatched. DNA for the CDR3: TGTGCCAGCAGCCAGACAGGGGGTCTTGCCGAGACCCAGTACTTC. This translates into CASSQTGGLAETQYF. Full variable domain (missing parts from reference TRBV7-2 and TRBJ2-5): GAGVSQSPSNKVTEKGKDVELRCDPISGHTALYWYRQSLGQGLEFLIYFQGNSAPDKSGLPSDRFSAERTGGSVSTLTIQRTQQEDSAVYLCASSQTGGLAETQYFGPGTRLLVL.

The chain links TRBV4-2 to TRBJ2-1; the match to TRBD2 covers 9 bases. The ends lost 0 bases at V and 4 bases at J; junction bases unmatched: 1. Germline V gene sequence: CDR1 LGHNA, CDR2 YNFKEQ. The CDR3 length is 15 residues. CDR3 nucleotide sequence: TGTGCCAGCAGCCAAGAGCGGGGGGGATACAATGAGCAGTTCTTC. Its translation is CASSQERGGYNEQFF.

The chain uses TRBV5-1 and TRBJ1-2; no clear D gene. Trimming stripped 3 bases from V and 6 bases from J, with 9 bases between. CDR3 length: 12 residues. Germline V gene lookup returns CDR1 SGHRS and CDR2 YFSETQ. CDR3 DNA sequence: TGCGCCAGCAGCTATCGGGGAGATGGCTACACCTTC. Protein sequence: CASSYRGDGYTF.

This clonotype was recorded once. The chain employs TRBV14 and TRBJ2-6; possibly TRBD1 for D (6 bases). Germline V gene data show CDR1 as SGHDN and CDR2 as FVKESK. The CDR3 sequence is 15 residues long. V was shortened by 2 bases and J by 4 bases, with 9 bases between the two germline ends. DNA of the CDR3: TGTGCCAGCAGCCAACAGGGGTACGGGGCCAACGTCCTGACTTTC. Translated, it gives CASSQQGYGANVLTF.

The chain employs TRBV3-1 and TRBJ1-2; TRBD1 is a possible D gene (5 bases). CDR1 is LGHDT, CDR2 YNNKEL, per germline (reference sequence). Trimming took 5 bases from V and 4 from J, leaving 11 bases between them. This CDR3 has 13 amino acids. CDR3 in amino acids: CASSGRQSYGYTF. Here the CDR3 DNA reads TGTGCCAGCAGCGGCCGACAGAGCTATGGCTACACCTTC.

V usage is TRBV5-1 and J usage is TRBJ1-2; D is perhaps TRBD1 (6 bases). CDR3 length: 15 amino acids. Trimming removed 4 bases from V and 4 bases from J, with 17 bases in between. From germline, CDR1 is SGHRS and CDR2 YFSETQ. CDR3 coding DNA: TGCGCCAGCAGCCCGCGAGGACAGTCTCTCTATGGCTACACCTTC. This codes for CASSPRGQSLYGYTF.

The V and J genes are TRBV5-6 and TRBJ2-7, with D perhaps TRBD1 or TRBD2 (7 bases each). CDR1 is SGHDT and CDR2 is YYEEEE in the germline V gene. V lost 5 bases, J lost 7 bases, and 22 bases lay in between. The CDR3 covers 15 residues. The chain's CDR3 is CASRDDRAGAVEQYF. Written as DNA, the CDR3 is TGTGCCAGCAGGGACGACAGGGCGGGGGCTGTTGAGCAGTACTTC.

The chain joins TRBV24-1 to TRBJ2-2, with 7 bases that match TRBD1. V lost 3 bases and J lost 5; bases outside the gene matches: 14. CDR1 and CDR2 from the germline V gene are KGHDR and SFDVKD. There are 18 residues in the CDR3. CDR3 DNA: TGTGCCACCAGTGATCCGACCCAAGACAGGGAAGGGACCGGGGAGCTGTTTTTT. Its translation: CATSDPTQDREGTGELFF.

The chain carries TRBV12-3 or TRBV12-4 and TRBJ1-1; 7 bases match TRBD1. The V segment lost 5 bases and the J segment 5 bases; nucleotides outside the gene matches: 5. This CDR3 contains 13 residues. CDR3 loop: CASSSQQGTEAFF. The CDR3 DNA is TGTGCCAGCAGTAGCCAACAGGGGACTGAAGCTTTCTTT.

The rearrangement links TRBV3-1 to TRBJ1-6, with D maybe TRBD1 (5 bases). CDR3 length: 15 residues. V lost 1 base, J lost 6 bases, and 10 bases lay in between. Looked up from germline, CDR1 is LGHDT and CDR2 is YNNKEL (reference sequence). The CDR3 is CASSQVGRINSPLHF. As DNA, the CDR3 is TGTGCCAGCAGCCAAGTGGGACGGATTAATTCACCCCTCCACTTT.

The J gene is TRBJ2-7, the V gene TRBV29-1; 11 nucleotides align to TRBD2. Germline-derived CDR1 and CDR2 are SQVTM and ANQGSEA. The length of the CDR3 is 16 residues. Losses at the gene ends were 3 bases for V and 3 bases for J; bases not matched to a gene: 10. The CDR3 is CSVDSSGTSGHYEQYF. CDR3 nucleotides: TGCAGCGTTGATAGTTCCGGGACTAGCGGACACTACGAGCAGTACTTC.

V and J are TRBV18 and TRBJ2-5; 8 nucleotides align to TRBD1. Losses at the gene ends were 6 bases for V and 3 bases for J; bases not matched to a gene: 3. The CDR3 totals 13 residues. CDR1 KGHSH and CDR2 LQKENI come from the germline V gene. CDR3 nucleotides: TGTGCCAGCTCCTCAGGGGGCGAAGAGACCCAGTACTTC. Encoded protein: CASSSGGEETQYF.

The chain is built from TRBV20-1 and TRBJ2-1, with 13 bases lining up with TRBD2. After removal of 5 bases from V and 12 bases from J, the junction contained 10 bases not matched to a gene. CDR3 length: 14 amino acids. CDR1 and CDR2 from the germline V gene are DFQATT and SNEGSKA (reference sequence). The CDR3 sequence is CSAGAGLAGTGQFF. The CDR3 region has the DNA TGCAGTGCTGGGGCGGGACTAGCGGGGACCGGGCAGTTCTTC.

The chain combines TRBV28 with TRBJ2-6; 12 bases are a match to TRBD1. Germline V gene data show CDR1 as MDHEN and CDR2 as SYDVKM. The length of the CDR3 is 19 residues. V lost 6 bases, J lost 4 bases, and 13 bases stayed unmatched. The CDR3 DNA is TGTGCCAGCAGGCCTTTCCCGGGACAGGGGGCGCTGGGGGCCAACGTCCTGACTTTC. Translation gives CASRPFPGQGALGANVLTF.

The chain is built from TRBV6-2 or TRBV6-3 and TRBJ2-7; D possibly matches TRBD1 or TRBD2 (5 bases each). Between the trimmed V and J ends, which lost 6 bases and 5 bases, there was a span of 17 bases. Germline values: CDR1 MNHEY, CDR2 SVGEGT. This CDR3 comprises 14 residues. The chain's CDR3 is CASSRGTGRDEQYF. The CDR3 region has the DNA TGTGCCAGCAGCCGAGGAACGGGGCGGGACGAGCAGTACTTC.

The chain couples TRBV20-1 to TRBJ2-3; possible D gene TRBD2, 5 bases. Germline V gene lookup returns CDR1 DFQATT and CDR2 SNEGSKA (reference sequence). V shed 4 bases and J shed 5 bases, with 13 bases lying between them. The CDR3 spans 13 residues. The CDR3, as DNA: TGCAGTGCTACGGGCGGGCAAGTAGATACGCAGTATTTT. This sequence encodes CSATGGQVDTQYF.

V gene TRBV20-1 combines with J gene TRBJ1-3; 12 bases map to TRBD1. V lost 0 bases to trimming and J lost 2 bases; unmatched junction nucleotides: 2. This CDR3 spans 16 amino acids. Germline-derived CDR1 and CDR2 are DFQATT and SNEGSKA (reference sequence). The CDR3 nucleotides are TGCAGTGCTAGAGATGGGACAGGGGGCCCTGGAAACACCATATATTTT. Translating it yields CSARDGTGGPGNTIYF.